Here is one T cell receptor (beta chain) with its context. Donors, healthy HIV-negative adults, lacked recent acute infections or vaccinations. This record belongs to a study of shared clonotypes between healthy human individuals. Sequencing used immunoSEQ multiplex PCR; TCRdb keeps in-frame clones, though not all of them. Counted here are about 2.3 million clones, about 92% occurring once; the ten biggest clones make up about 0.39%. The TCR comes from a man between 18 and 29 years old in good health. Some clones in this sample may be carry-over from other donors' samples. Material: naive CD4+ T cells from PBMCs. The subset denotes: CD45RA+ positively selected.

DNA of the CDR3: TGCAGTGCGTATGTCAGTGGGCAGTTCTTC. Translation: CSAYVSGQFF. The chain uses TRBV20-1 and TRBJ2-1; the D is unclear. Germline CDR1 reads DFQATT; CDR2 reads SNEGSKA (reference sequence). CDR3 length: 10 amino acids. Trimming removed 6 bases from V and 12 bases from J, with 12 bases in between.